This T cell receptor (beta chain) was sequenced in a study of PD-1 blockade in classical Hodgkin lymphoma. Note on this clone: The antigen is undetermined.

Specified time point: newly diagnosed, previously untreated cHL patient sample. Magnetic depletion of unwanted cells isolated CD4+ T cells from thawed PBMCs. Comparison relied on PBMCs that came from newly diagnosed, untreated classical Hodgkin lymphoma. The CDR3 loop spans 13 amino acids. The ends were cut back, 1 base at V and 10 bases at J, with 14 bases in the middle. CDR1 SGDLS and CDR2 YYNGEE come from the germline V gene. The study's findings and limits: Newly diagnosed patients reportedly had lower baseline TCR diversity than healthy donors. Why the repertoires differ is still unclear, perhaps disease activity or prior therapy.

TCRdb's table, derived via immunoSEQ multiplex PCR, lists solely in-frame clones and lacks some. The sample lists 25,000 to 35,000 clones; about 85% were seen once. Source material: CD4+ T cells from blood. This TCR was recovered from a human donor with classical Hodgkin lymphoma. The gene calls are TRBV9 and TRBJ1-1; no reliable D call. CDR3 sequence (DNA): TGTGCCAGCAGCGTACATCCCGGAGCTGGAGCTTTCTTT. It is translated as CASSVHPGAGAFF.